This T cell receptor beta chain was documented in a study of blood T cells in healthy people across ages. Study-level points and caveats: Naive T cell percentage showed a strong correlation with TCR beta diversity.

As for this clonotype: Its antigen is not known.

The CDR3 sequence is 17 residues long. The germline V gene has CDR1 MNHNS and CDR2 SASEGT. V shed 8 bases and J 3 bases; nucleotides not matched to a gene: 15. Alongside a J-beta primer mix, a sample-barcoded 5' primer served in a second PCR lasting roughly 6 to 11 cycles. TCRdb used MiXCR to reprocess the 5' RACE reads, holding one entry per CDR3 protein. The sample yields 910,000 or so distinct CDR3 sequences, just over 50% seen once. J is TRBJ2-4 and V is TRBV6-1; 8 bases are a match to TRBD2. The TCR originated in a woman in her sixties or seventies in good health. Material for sequencing was blood. The CDR3 sequence: CASWNVGLASGKNIQYF. Written as DNA, the CDR3 is TGTGCCAGCTGGAACGTAGGACTAGCTTCCGGCAAAAACATTCAGTACTTC.